Each of the 27 T cell receptor beta chains below was sequenced from the same sample in a study of T cell repertoires and HLA-DP antigens. TCRdb keeps only in-frame clones here, not all; method: immunoSEQ multiplex PCR. The repertoire holds approximately 86,000 clones, with around nine tenths as singletons. These TCRs are of unknown antigen specificity. Material for sequencing was CD4+ T cells from PBMCs. All receptors derive from a man in his fifties or sixties in good health and CMV-seronegative.

This sequence joins TRBV9 and TRBJ1-2; D is unclear. The CDR3 spans 15 residues. Germline V gene sequence: CDR1 SGDLS, CDR2 YYNGEE. Trimming shortened V by 2 bases and J by 2 bases, and 13 bases separated the two germline ends. This CDR3 is CASSVKAGGNYGYTF. The CDR3 bases are TGTGCCAGCAGCGTCAAGGCGGGAGGGAACTATGGCTACACCTTC.

The chain couples TRBV27 to TRBJ1-2; the D is unclear. CDR3 size: 14 residues. V was clipped by 6 bases and J by 6 bases, with 17 bases between them. Germline-derived CDR1 and CDR2 are MNHEY and SMNVEV (reference sequence). CDR3 in amino acids: CASSGLNFGDGYTF. CDR3 nucleotides: TGTGCCAGCAGCGGACTCAACTTTGGAGATGGCTACACCTTC.

The chain carries TRBV5-1 and TRBJ2-7; 8 positions match TRBD1. Trimming took 0 bases from V and 3 from J; bases not matched to a gene: 2. Germline V lookup: CDR1 SGHRS, CDR2 YFSETQ. This CDR3 is built from 14 residues. As DNA, the CDR3 is TGCGCCAGCAGCTTGGACAGGGGGTTCTACGAGCAGTACTTC. This encodes CASSLDRGFYEQYF.

The rearrangement links TRBV5-4 to TRBJ2-5, with 9 positions matching TRBD2. Looked up from germline, CDR1 is SGHNT and CDR2 is YYREEE (reference sequence). V shed 0 bases and J 2 bases; nucleotides not matched to a gene: 8. This CDR3 spans 17 amino acids. The CDR3 region is CASSLEAAGGRQETQYF. The CDR3 DNA sequence: TGTGCCAGCAGCTTGGAGGCGGCGGGGGGGCGGCAAGAGACCCAGTACTTC.

This chain uses TRBV9 with TRBJ2-1; maybe TRBD1 (5 bases). From germline, CDR1 is SGDLS and CDR2 YYNGEE. CDR3 size: 16 residues. Trimming took 1 base from V and 0 from J, leaving 11 bases between them. The CDR3 DNA follows: TGTGCCAGCAGCGTACGAAGCGACAGCTCCTACAATGAGCAGTTCTTC. This gives the protein CASSVRSDSSYNEQFF.

The chain has TRBV28 and TRBJ1-2, with D perhaps matching TRBD1 (6 bases). This CDR3 comprises 12 residues. Trimming removed 3 bases from V and 12 bases from J, with 14 bases in between. Germline loops: CDR1 MDHEN, CDR2 SYDVKM. The CDR3 bases are TGTGCCAGCAGTTTGCCAGGGGCAGTTCACACCTTC. This sequence encodes CASSLPGAVHTF.

The V and J genes are TRBV6-5 and TRBJ2-3; D is uncertain. The CDR3 extends over 11 amino acids. The V end was cut by 2 bases, the J end by 6 bases, with 3 bases between. Germline values: CDR1 MNHEY, CDR2 SVGAGI. The CDR3 bases are TGTGCCAGCAGTTACCTGGATACGCAGTATTTT. It specifies CASSYLDTQYF.

The chain carries TRBV6-5 and TRBJ2-5; no clear D. V shed 5 bases and J shed 5 bases, with 12 bases lying between them. CDR1 and CDR2 from the germline V gene are MNHEY and SVGAGI. CDR3 length equals 13 residues. CDR3 DNA: TGTGCCAGCAGTCCGATATACCGTGAGACCCAGTACTTC. Its protein product is CASSPIYRETQYF.

The rearrangement joins TRBV4-2 to TRBJ1-4, with D perhaps TRBD1 (5 bases). CDR1 and CDR2 from the germline V gene are LGHNA and YNFKEQ. Trimming stripped 1 base from V and 7 bases from J, with 16 bases between. The CDR3 is 16 residues long. The CDR3 DNA reads TGTGCCAGCAGCCAAGTGTTGGGCCAGGGAATTGAAAAACTGTTTTTT. As protein: CASSQVLGQGIEKLFF.

The chain couples TRBV10-3 to TRBJ2-5; D is unclear. The V end lost 5 bases, the J end lost 4 bases, and 14 bases lay between the germline ends. The germline V gene has CDR1 ENHRY and CDR2 SYGVKD. The CDR3 extends over 14 amino acids. CDR3 sequence reads: CAISRRDSPETQYF. The DNA for the CDR3 is TGTGCCATCAGTCGGCGAGATAGCCCAGAGACCCAGTACTTC.

The chain combines TRBV9 with TRBJ2-7; D is possibly TRBD1 or TRBD2 (6 bases each). Per germline, CDR1 SGDLS and CDR2 YYNGEE. V was clipped by 3 bases and J by 5 bases, with 21 bases between them. The CDR3 runs to 16 residues. CDR3 bases: TGTGCCAGCAGCGCCGGAGGAGGGCAGGGGAACCACGAGCAGTACTTC. Translated, it gives CASSAGGGQGNHEQYF.

The chain combines TRBV7-2 with TRBJ1-1; no definite D call. The CDR3 has 12 amino acids. Germline V CDR1 and CDR2: SGHTA, FQGNSA. The ends were cut back, 5 bases at V and 10 bases at J, with 14 bases in the middle. CDR3 residues: CASSPGPYGAFF. CDR3 nucleotides: TGTGCCAGCAGCCCAGGTCCATATGGAGCTTTCTTT. Full variable domain (rest looked up from reference TRBV7-2 and TRBJ1-1): GAGVSQSPSNKVTEKGKDVELRCDPISGHTALYWYRQSLGQGLEFLIYFQGNSAPDKSGLPSDRFSAERTGGSVSTLTIQRTQQEDSAVYLCASSPGPYGAFFGQGTRLTVV.

The gene calls are TRBV5-4 and TRBJ2-5; 8 bases are shared with TRBD2. The CDR3 consists of 14 residues. V lost 3 bases, J lost 5 bases, and 6 bases stayed unmatched. Per the germline V gene, CDR1 is SGHNT and CDR2 is YYREEE (reference sequence). The CDR3 loop reads CASSSGTRAETQYF. The CDR3 DNA is TGTGCCAGCAGCTCCGGGACTAGAGCCGAGACCCAGTACTTC.

The chain employs TRBV29-1 and TRBJ2-7, with no clear D. Trimming took 7 bases from V and 7 from J, leaving 17 bases between them. Germline V CDR1 and CDR2: SQVTM, ANQGSEA. This CDR3 has 12 amino acids. The DNA of the CDR3 is TGCAGCGGGGGAAGTGCCGTTGGAGAGCAGTACTTC. It translates to CSGGSAVGEQYF.

The chain recombines TRBV6-4 with TRBJ1-6; the D gene is possibly TRBD1 (6 bases). The CDR3 is 16 amino acids. The germline V gene encodes CDR1 MRHNA and CDR2 SNTAGT. V gave up 4 bases and J gave up 4 bases, with 14 bases separating them. This CDR3 is CASSAGRGAYNSPLHF. CDR3 nucleotides: TGTGCCAGCAGTGCTGGGAGGGGGGCGTATAATTCACCCCTCCACTTT.

This clone showed up just a few times. The V and J genes are TRBV18 and TRBJ1-1; D remains unclear. The V end was cut by 0 bases, the J end by 7 bases, with 9 bases between. This CDR3 has 13 residues. Per germline, CDR1 KGHSH and CDR2 LQKENI. The CDR3 DNA reads TGTGCCAGCTCACCACCTTCCGTAGGTGAAGCTTTCTTT. Encoded protein: CASSPPSVGEAFF.

The J gene is TRBJ2-1, the V gene TRBV9; D is undetermined. Germline CDR1 reads SGDLS; CDR2 reads YYNGEE. The V gene lost 0 bases and the J gene lost 0 bases, with 10 bases spanning the gap. The CDR3 length is 16 residues. The CDR3 loop reads CASSVGSELSYNEQFF. The DNA for the CDR3 is TGTGCCAGCAGCGTAGGTTCGGAGCTCTCCTACAATGAGCAGTTCTTC. Looking up the rest from reference TRBV9 and TRBJ2-1 gives the full variable domain: DSGVTQTPKHLITATGQRVTLRCSPRSGDLSVYWYQQSLDQGLQFLIQYYNGEERAKGNILERFSAQQFPDLHSELNLSSLELGDSALYFCASSVGSELSYNEQFFGPGTRLTVL.

The chain couples TRBV6-5 to TRBJ1-5; 10 bases map to TRBD1. From germline, CDR1 is MNHEY and CDR2 SVGAGI. The CDR3 length is 14 residues. The V and J ends lost 5 bases and 2 bases, in that order; junction bases with no gene match: 0. CDR3 in amino acids: CASSGQGGNQPQHF. CDR3 DNA: TGTGCCAGCAGTGGACAGGGGGGCAATCAGCCCCAGCATTTT.

The chain carries TRBV18 and TRBJ2-7; TRBD1 or TRBD2 may be the D gene (6 bases each). Per germline, CDR1 KGHSH and CDR2 LQKENI. The V end lost 5 bases, the J end lost 2 bases, and 22 bases lay between the germline ends. This CDR3 comprises 17 residues. In DNA form, the CDR3 reads TGTGCCAGCTCATTCGGGTCCGGGGGCGTTGGAACCTACGAGCAGTACTTC. This codes for CASSFGSGGVGTYEQYF. The full variable domain, its missing parts supplied by reference TRBV18 and TRBJ2-7, is NAGVMQNPRHLVRRRGQEARLRCSPMKGHSHVYWYRQLPEEGLKFMVYLQKENIIDESGMPKERFSAEFPKEGPSILRIQQVVRGDSAAYFCASSFGSGGVGTYEQYFGPGTRLTVT.

V and J are TRBV7-9 and TRBJ2-7, with 10 bases lining up with TRBD1. The ends lost 5 bases at V and 10 bases at J; junction bases unmatched: 8. Germline CDR1 and CDR2: SEHNR and FQNEAQ (reference sequence). The CDR3 runs 13 residues. The CDR3 DNA follows: TGTGCCAGCAGCCCTTTTGGGACAGGGGTTCAGTACTTC. Its protein product is CASSPFGTGVQYF.

The chain combines TRBV7-2 with TRBJ2-1, with 8 bases matching TRBD1. The germline V gene encodes CDR1 SGHTA and CDR2 FQGNSA. This CDR3 spans 15 amino acids. The ends lost 5 bases at V and 3 bases at J; junction bases unmatched: 6. The CDR3 loop reads CASSRGQGFYNEQFF. CDR3 bases: TGTGCCAGCAGCCGCGGACAGGGTTTCTACAATGAGCAGTTCTTC.

This clone occurred a few times. The chain carries TRBV2 and TRBJ2-5; unclear D gene. Trimming shortened V by 4 bases and J by 3 bases, and 6 bases separated the two germline ends. The CDR3 is 12 residues long. Germline-derived CDR1 and CDR2 are SNHLY and FYNNEI. The CDR3 region is CASSAAEETQYF. CDR3 DNA: TGTGCCAGCAGTGCGGCAGAAGAGACCCAGTACTTC.

The gene calls are TRBV6-6 and TRBJ2-7, with a possible D match to TRBD1 (6 bases). CDR3 size: 13 residues. Germline V gives CDR1 MNHNY, CDR2 SVGAGI (reference sequence). Trimming removed 5 bases at V and 5 bases at J, with 13 bases between. CDR3 in DNA: TGTGCCAGCAGTCCAACAGGGTTAGACGAGCAGTACTTC. It is translated as CASSPTGLDEQYF.

The table lists this clone with a count of one. The chain links TRBV19 to TRBJ2-5; D assignment may be TRBD1 or TRBD2 (6 bases each). Trimming removed 3 bases at V and 3 bases at J, with 8 bases between. CDR3 size: 13 residues. Germline CDR1 LNHDA, CDR2 SQIVND (reference sequence). The CDR3 DNA reads as TGTGCCAGTAGTATTAGGGGGGAAGAGACCCAGTACTTC. This translates into CASSIRGEETQYF.

The chain combines TRBV29-1 with TRBJ2-1, with D perhaps matching TRBD2 (6 bases). In germline, CDR1 is SQVTM, CDR2 ANQGSEA. Trimming removed 7 bases from V and 4 bases from J, with 11 bases in between. The CDR3 has 12 amino acids. The chain's CDR3 is CSAGTLYNEQFF. In DNA, the CDR3 is TGCAGCGCCGGGACTTTATACAATGAGCAGTTCTTC.

This clone turned up a few times. This rearrangement joins TRBV6-1 to TRBJ2-5, with D tentatively TRBD2 (5 bases). The CDR3 spans 16 residues. CDR1 and CDR2 (germline): MNHNS, SASEGT. The V and J ends lost 3 bases and 4 bases respectively, with 18 bases between them. CDR3 protein: CASSDTLGSGGETQYF. In DNA form, the CDR3 reads TGTGCCAGCAGTGACACCCTAGGGTCTGGAGGAGAGACCCAGTACTTC.

As concerns this clone: Given a much more abundant clone one base away, this may be a read error. The CDR3 sequence: CASSPGGNTIYF. The CDR3, as DNA: TGTGCCAGCAGCCCAGGGGGAAACACCATATATTTT. This chain links TRBV14 with TRBJ1-3; the D gene is possibly TRBD1 (5 bases). Trimming removed 4 bases from V and 4 bases from J, with 5 bases in between. This CDR3 comprises 12 residues. The germline V gene encodes CDR1 SGHDN and CDR2 FVKESK.